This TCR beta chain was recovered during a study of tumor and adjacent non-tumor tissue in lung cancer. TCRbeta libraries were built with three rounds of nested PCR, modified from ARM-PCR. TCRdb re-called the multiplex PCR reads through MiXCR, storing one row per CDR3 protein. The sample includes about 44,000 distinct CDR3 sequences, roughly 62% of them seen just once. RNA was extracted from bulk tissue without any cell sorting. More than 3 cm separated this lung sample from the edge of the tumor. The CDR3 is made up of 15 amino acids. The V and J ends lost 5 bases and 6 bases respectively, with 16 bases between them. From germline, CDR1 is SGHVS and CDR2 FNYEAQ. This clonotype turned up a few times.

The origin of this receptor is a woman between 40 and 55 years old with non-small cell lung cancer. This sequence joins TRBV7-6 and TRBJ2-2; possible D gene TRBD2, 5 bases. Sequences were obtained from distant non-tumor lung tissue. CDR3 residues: CASSPSGNSAGELFF. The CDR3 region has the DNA TGTGCCAGCAGCCCATCGGGGAATTCCGCCGGGGAGCTGTTTTTT.